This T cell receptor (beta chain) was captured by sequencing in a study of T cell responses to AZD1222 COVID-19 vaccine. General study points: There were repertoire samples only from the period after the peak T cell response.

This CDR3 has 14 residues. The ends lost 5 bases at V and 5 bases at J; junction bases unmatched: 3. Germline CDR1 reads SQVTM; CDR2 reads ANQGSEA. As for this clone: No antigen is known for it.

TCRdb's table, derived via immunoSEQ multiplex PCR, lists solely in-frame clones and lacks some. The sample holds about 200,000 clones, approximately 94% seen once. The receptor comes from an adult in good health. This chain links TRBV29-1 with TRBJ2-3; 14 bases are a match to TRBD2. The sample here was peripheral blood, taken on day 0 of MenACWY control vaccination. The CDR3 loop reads CSVSGTSGGDTQYF. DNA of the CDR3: TGCAGCGTTAGTGGGACTAGCGGGGGAGATACGCAGTATTTT.